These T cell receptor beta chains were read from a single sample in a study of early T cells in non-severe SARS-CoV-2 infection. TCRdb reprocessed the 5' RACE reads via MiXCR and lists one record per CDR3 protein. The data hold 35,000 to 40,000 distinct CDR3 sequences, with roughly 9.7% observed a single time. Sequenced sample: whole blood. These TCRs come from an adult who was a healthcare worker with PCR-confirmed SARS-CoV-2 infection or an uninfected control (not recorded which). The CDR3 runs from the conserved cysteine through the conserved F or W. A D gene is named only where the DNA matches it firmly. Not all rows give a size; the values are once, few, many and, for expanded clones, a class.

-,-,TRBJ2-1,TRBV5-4,TGTGCCAGCAGCTTGTGGGGGAACTACAATGAGCAGTTCTTC,CASSLWGNYNEQFF
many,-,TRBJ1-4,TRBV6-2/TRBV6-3,TGTGCCAGCAGCTGGGACCTTCAAGGAACTAATGAAAAACTGTTTTTT,CASSWDLQGTNEKLFF
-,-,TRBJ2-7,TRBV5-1,TGCGCCAGCAGCTTGGAGGCAGCTAGCTACGAGCAGTACTTC,CASSLEAASYEQYF
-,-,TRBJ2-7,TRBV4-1,TGCGCCAGCAGCCAAGAACCCTCACGGTCCACCTACGAGCAGTACTTC,CASSQEPSRSTYEQYF
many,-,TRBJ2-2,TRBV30,TGTGCCTGGAGTGTCTTAATGGGGGACACCGGGGAGCTGTTTTTT,CAWSVLMGDTGELFF
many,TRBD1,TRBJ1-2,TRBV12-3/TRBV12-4,TGTGCCAGCAGGCCGGGGACAGGAGATGGCTACACCTTC,CASRPGTGDGYTF
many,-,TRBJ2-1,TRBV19,TGTGCCAGTAGTATTGGTAGAACCTTAAACAATGAGCAGTTCTTC,CASSIGRTLNNEQFF
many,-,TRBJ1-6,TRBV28,TGTGCCACCCACCGAGCCTCCGATAATTCACCCCTCCACTTT,CATHRASDNSPLHF
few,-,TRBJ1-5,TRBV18,TGTGCCAGCTCACCACCGGGGGGCCGGGGGGATCAGCCCCAGCATTTT,CASSPPGGRGDQPQHF
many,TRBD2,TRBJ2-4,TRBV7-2,TGTGCCAGCAGGGCCGGGACTAGCGGGGGGAGGAACATTCAGTACTTC,CASRAGTSGGRNIQYF
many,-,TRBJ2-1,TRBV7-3,TGTGCCAGCAGCCCCCCCGGACTTTACAATGAGCAGTTCTTC,CASSPPGLYNEQFF
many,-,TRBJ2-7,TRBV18,TGTGCCAGCTCACCCCCTACAGGGTTCGAGCAGTACTTC,CASSPPTGFEQYF
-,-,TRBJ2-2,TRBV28,TGTGCCAGCACCCTGGGATGGGCCGGGGAGCTGTTTTTT,CASTLGWAGELFF
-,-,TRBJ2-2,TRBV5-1,TGCGCCAGCAGCGCCACCGGGACGGATAACACCGGGGAGCTGTTTTTT,CASSATGTDNTGELFF
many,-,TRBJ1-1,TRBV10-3,TGTGCCATCGGATCCGGGCCCATGAACACTGAAGCTTTCTTT,CAIGSGPMNTEAFF
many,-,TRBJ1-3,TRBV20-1,TGCAGTGCTAAACGGGGAGGCCAGACCGACGGAAACACCATATATTTT,CSAKRGGQTDGNTIYF
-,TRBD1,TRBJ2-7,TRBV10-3,TGTGCCATCAGCGACCGGGACAGGGGTCCCTACGAGCAGTACTTC,CAISDRDRGPYEQYF
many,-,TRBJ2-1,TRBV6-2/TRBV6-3,TGTGCCAGCAGTTTTTCAGGGGCTTTTGAGCAGTTCTTC,CASSFSGAFEQFF
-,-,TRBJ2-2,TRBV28,TGTGCCAGCACTCCCGGGGGACGGGGCACCGGGGAGCTGTTTTTT,CASTPGGRGTGELFF
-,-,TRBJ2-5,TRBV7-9,TGTGCCAGCAGCTTAGCGGGAGAGTTTAAAGAGACCCAGTACTTC,CASSLAGEFKETQYF
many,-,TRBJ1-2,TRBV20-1,TGCAGTGCTAGTTACGAAGTTAACTATGGCTACACCTTC,CSASYEVNYGYTF
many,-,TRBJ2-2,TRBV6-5,TGTGCCAGCAGTTCTAGGCATCGGGCCGGGGAGCTGTTTTTT,CASSSRHRAGELFF
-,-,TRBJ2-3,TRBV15,TGTGCCACCAGCAGAGATAGACCAGATACGCAGTATTTT,CATSRDRPDTQYF
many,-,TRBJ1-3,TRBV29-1,TGCAGCGGGGGAGGGGGAAATGGAAACACCATATATTTT,CSGGGGNGNTIYF
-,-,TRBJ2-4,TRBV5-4,TGTGCCAGCAGCTTGGTGGGGACCCAAAACATTCAGTACTTC,CASSLVGTQNIQYF
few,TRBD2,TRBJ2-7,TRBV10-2,TGCGCCAGCAGTGAGGGTAAACGGGAGGGCGAGCAGTACTTC,CASSEGKREGEQYF
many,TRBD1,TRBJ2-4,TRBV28,TGTGCCAGCAGTTTTAACCCGGGACAGGCAGTCGCCAAAAACATTCAGTACTTC,CASSFNPGQAVAKNIQYF
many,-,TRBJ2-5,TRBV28,TGTGCCAGCAGTTTACCCGGAGGGCGAGCAGAGACCCAGTACTTC,CASSLPGGRAETQYF
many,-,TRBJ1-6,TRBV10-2,TGCGCCAGCAGCCCTAGCTCCTATAATTCACCCCTCCACTTT,CASSPSSYNSPLHF
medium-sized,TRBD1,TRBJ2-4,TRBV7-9,TGTGCCAGCAGCTTACTCGCCGGACAGGGAGGAGGAAACATTCAGTACTTC,CASSLLAGQGGGNIQYF
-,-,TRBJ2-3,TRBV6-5,TGTGCCAGCAGAGACCTCACAGATACGCAGTATTTT,CASRDLTDTQYF
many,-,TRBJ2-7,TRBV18,TGTGCCAGCTCACGCACAATTTCCGGGACCGACAACTACGAGCAGTACTTC,CASSRTISGTDNYEQYF
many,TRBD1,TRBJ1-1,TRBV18,TGTGCCAGCTCACCGGGACAGGGGAAGGGTGAAGCTTTCTTT,CASSPGQGKGEAFF
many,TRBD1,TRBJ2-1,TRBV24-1,TGTGCCCCTCAGGGGGATCGGCACAATGAGCAGTTCTTC,CAPQGDRHNEQFF
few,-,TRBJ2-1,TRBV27,TGTGCCAGCCGCCCCGAACTTGGGACCGACAATGAGCAGTTCTTC,CASRPELGTDNEQFF
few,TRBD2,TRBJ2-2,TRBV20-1,TGCAGTGCTAGGGCGGCTAGCGGGGGGCCGATAAACACCGGGGAGCTGTTTTTT,CSARAASGGPINTGELFF
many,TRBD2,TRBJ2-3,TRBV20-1,TGCAGTGCTAGAAAATCTAGCGGGGGCACAGATACGCAGTATTTT,CSARKSSGGTDTQYF